The 8 T cell receptor beta chains presented below share a single source sample, sequenced in a study of blood T cell repertoires in COVID-19. Here immunoSEQ multiplex PCR was the method, and the copy in TCRdb shows in-frame clones only, minus some. The sample consists of about 69,000 clones, 70% to 90% of them appearing once. The sequenced material came from peripheral blood. These receptors all come from a man aged 35-49 years with COVID-19, enrolled during active disease.

The chain recombines TRBV28 with TRBJ1-2; 9 bases are shared with TRBD1. The CDR3 contains 16 residues. CDR1 and CDR2 (germline): MDHEN, SYDVKM. V shed 4 bases, J shed 3 bases, and the junction held 9 bases outside the gene matches. The CDR3 DNA is TGTGCCAGCAGTTCACAGGGGGCGAAGGTCGACTATGGCTACACCTTC. Encoded protein: CASSSQGAKVDYGYTF.

This clone was counted once. The chain is built from TRBV6-5 and TRBJ1-1, with a tentative D call TRBD1 (6 bases). V shed 6 bases and J shed 1 base, with 12 bases lying between them. This CDR3 has 14 residues. Germline lookup yields CDR1 MNHEY and CDR2 SVGAGI. The chain's CDR3 is CASRKQGKNTEAFF. The CDR3 DNA follows: TGTGCCAGCAGAAAACAGGGAAAGAACACTGAAGCTTTCTTT.

In this sample, this clone turned up once. The chain couples TRBV3-1 (or the pseudogene TRBV3-2) to TRBJ2-1; 9 bases align to TRBD2. Germline values: CDR1 LGHDT, CDR2 YNNKEL (reference sequence). The CDR3 runs 15 residues. V lost 1 base, J lost 5 bases, and 3 bases stayed unmatched. The CDR3 spells CASSQGLAGNNEQFF. Here the CDR3 DNA reads TGTGCCAGCAGCCAAGGGCTAGCGGGGAACAATGAGCAGTTCTTC.

V is TRBV19 and J is TRBJ1-4; TRBD1 matches at 9 bases. The trim removed 9 bases at V and 7 bases at J, leaving 12 bases unmatched. Germline values: CDR1 LNHDA, CDR2 SQIVND (reference sequence). The CDR3 extends over 15 amino acids. The CDR3 spells CASNTRGQGIEKLFF. The CDR3 DNA follows: TGTGCCAGCAACACAAGGGGACAGGGAATTGAAAAACTGTTTTTT.

V usage is TRBV5-1 and J usage is TRBJ2-3; D is unclear. This CDR3 has 17 amino acids. The germline V gene has CDR1 SGHRS and CDR2 YFSETQ. V was trimmed by 3 bases and J by 1 base, leaving 18 bases between them. In DNA, the CDR3 is TGCGCCAGCAGCTCCCCCCGGTCGAGATCGGGCACAGATACGCAGTATTTT. Its translation is CASSSPRSRSGTDTQYF.

V is TRBV28 and J is TRBJ2-3, with 7 nucleotides matching TRBD1. The J segment lost 1 base and the V segment lost 2 bases, leaving 3 bases of the junction unmatched. The CDR3 runs to 15 residues. Germline loops: CDR1 MDHEN, CDR2 SYDVKM. CDR3 sequence: CASSLITGGTDTQYF. As DNA, the CDR3 is TGTGCCAGCAGTTTAATCACAGGGGGCACAGATACGCAGTATTTT.

The chain carries TRBV4-1 and TRBJ1-1; unclear D gene. Germline V gives CDR1 MGHRA, CDR2 YSYEKL. The V end lost 1 base, the J end lost 5 bases, and 17 bases lay between the germline ends. The CDR3 spans 16 residues. The CDR3 sequence is CASSQVFSTSSTEAFF. For the CDR3, the DNA is TGCGCCAGCAGCCAAGTCTTTTCGACATCAAGTACTGAAGCTTTCTTT.

The chain carries TRBV18 and TRBJ2-1; TRBD1 might be the D (6 bases). CDR1 and CDR2 from the germline V gene are KGHSH and LQKENI. The CDR3 spans 16 residues. V lost 3 bases and J 1 base, leaving 13 bases between the germline ends. CDR3 sequence: CASSPPSGTSYNEQFF. In DNA form, the CDR3 reads TGTGCCAGCTCACCTCCATCCGGGACATCCTACAATGAGCAGTTCTTC.